The T cell receptor (beta chain) described here comes from a study of blood T cell repertoires in COVID-19. Overall study context: From the United States, Italy and Spain came samples of acute and convalescent COVID-19. T cells, B-cell-depleted T cells, or PBMCs provided the cDNA or gDNA that served as material.

Germline V CDR1 and CDR2: MNHEY, SVGAGI. J lost 6 bases, V lost 6 bases, and 9 bases had no gene match. The CDR3 has 14 amino acids. Original analysis: Estimated nucleated cell counts came from reference gene primer amplification. Some clones are missing from TCRdb's copy, which holds only in-frame ones; the method was immunoSEQ multiplex PCR. The V and J calls and clone size are taken from that table; D and trimming were inferred from the DNA. Among around 200,000 clones listed, roughly 80% were seen once. Material for sequencing was peripheral blood. V and J are TRBV6-5 and TRBJ2-7, with 9 bases that match TRBD1. The source is a woman aged 40-49 years with acute or convalescent COVID-19. The CDR3 region is CASRTRDRETEQYF. The DNA of the CDR3 is TGTGCCAGCAGAACCCGGGACAGGGAGACCGAGCAGTACTTC.